The next 14 T cell receptor beta chains were all read from a single sample in a study of human T cells and chemical hapten exposure. TCRdb ran MiXCR on the RACE reads and lists one entry per CDR3 protein. Here the sample spans tens of thousands of distinct CDR3 sequences, 9.5% to 10% being singletons. Time point reported: pre-sensitization, week 0. Sample treatment: therapeutic diphenylcyclopropenone sensitization with weekly scalp DPC. The starting material, unfractionated whole blood, was used for total RNA extraction. The source was whole blood, collected in connection with sensitization to the hapten diphenylcyclopropenone (DPC). These receptor sequences come from a woman aged 25 to 45 with alopecia areata. Some clones in this sample may be carry-over from other donors' samples.

This clonotype was seen repeatedly, ten times or more. The V and J genes are TRBV2 and TRBJ1-1; D is uncertain. The V end lost 7 bases, the J end lost 0 bases, and 12 bases lay between the germline ends. Germline V gene sequence: CDR1 SNHLY, CDR2 FYNNEI. There are 14 residues in the CDR3. The CDR3 DNA is TGTGCCAGCACAAGGGTCAAACTGAACACTGAAGCTTTCTTT. This gives the protein CASTRVKLNTEAFF. The complete variable domain, with remaining parts taken from reference TRBV2 and TRBJ1-1, reads EPEVTQTPSHQVTQMGQEVILRCVPISNHLYFYWYRQILGQKVEFLVSFYNNEISEKSEIFDDQFSVERPDGSNFTLKIRSTKLEDSAMYFCASTRVKLNTEAFFGQGTRLTVV.

The chain carries TRBV10-3 and TRBJ2-1; 10 bases are shared with TRBD2. CDR3 size: 19 residues. V lost 3 bases, J lost 0 bases, and 11 bases stayed unmatched. CDR1 is ENHRY and CDR2 is SYGVKD in the germline V gene. For the CDR3, the DNA is TGTGCCATCAGTGACCCGGCTAGCGGGGGCTCGAGCTCCTACAATGAGCAGTTCTTC. Translated: CAISDPASGGSSSYNEQFF.

The chain links TRBV5-1 to TRBJ1-4, with TRBD1 as a possible D gene (6 bases). Trimming pared 5 bases from V and 4 bases from J, leaving 15 bases between. The CDR3 sequence is 15 residues long. CDR1 is SGHRS, CDR2 YFSETQ, per germline. DNA for the CDR3: TGCGCCAGCAGTCCCGGACAGAGATATAATGAAAAACTGTTTTTT. Translating it yields CASSPGQRYNEKLFF.

The chain has TRBV27 and TRBJ1-6; D unresolved. Germline V CDR1 and CDR2: MNHEY, SMNVEV (reference sequence). Trimming removed 6 bases from V and 8 bases from J, with 17 bases in between. The CDR3 is 15 amino acids. CDR3 loop: CASSRTSWADSPLHF. The CDR3 bases are TGTGCCAGCAGCCGAACGAGTTGGGCCGATTCACCCCTCCACTTT.

In DNA, the CDR3 is TGTGCCAGCAGATGGGGTTCCGGGACAGGGGGCACTAACGAGCAGTACTTC. Translated: CASRWGSGTGGTNEQYF. This chain joins TRBV13 and TRBJ2-7; 12 positions agree with TRBD1. The germline V gene has CDR1 PRHDT and CDR2 FYEKMQ (reference sequence). CDR3 length: 17 residues. Trimming took 6 bases from V and 5 from J; bases not matched to a gene: 14.

This clonotype occurred many times. This rearrangement joins TRBV7-9 to TRBJ1-5; TRBD1 matches at 7 bases. Germline V gene data show CDR1 as SEHNR and CDR2 as FQNEAQ (reference sequence). V lost 8 bases, J lost 9 bases, and 16 bases stayed unmatched. The CDR3 consists of 15 residues. The CDR3, as DNA: TGTGCCAGCTCCGGGGGGTACAGGGGTCAAGGGCCCCAGCATTTT. Translated, it gives CASSGGYRGQGPQHF.

This clonotype was picked up a small number of times. The rearrangement joins TRBV6-2 or TRBV6-3 to TRBJ2-1, with a possible D match to TRBD1 (5 bases). This CDR3 has 14 residues. Trimming took 0 bases from V and 9 from J, leaving 12 bases between them. Germline V gene data show CDR1 as MNHEY and CDR2 as SVGEGT. The CDR3, as DNA: TGTGCCAGCAGTTACTCGACCAGGGCTGGTGAGCAGTTCTTC. It translates to CASSYSTRAGEQFF.

The J gene is TRBJ2-5, the V gene TRBV5-4; D is uncertain. The germline V gene encodes CDR1 SGHNT and CDR2 YYREEE (reference sequence). Trimming removed 0 bases at V and 4 bases at J, with 13 bases between. The CDR3 contains 15 residues. CDR3 loop: CASSLGGITRETQYF. For the CDR3, the DNA is TGTGCCAGCAGCTTGGGCGGAATAACGCGAGAGACCCAGTACTTC.

This clonotype was seen many times. The rearrangement uses TRBV11-2 and TRBJ2-3, with 8 bases aligning to TRBD1. The length of the CDR3 is 16 residues. Trimming took 5 bases from V and 5 from J; bases not matched to a gene: 12. Germline CDR1 and CDR2: SGHAT and FQNNGV. CDR3 sequence reads: CASSKTQGALIDTQYF. For the CDR3, the DNA is TGTGCCAGCAGCAAGACGCAGGGGGCGCTGATAGATACGCAGTATTTT.

The DNA for the CDR3 is TGCGCCAGCAGCCAAGCTGGATCAACTAATGAAAAACTGTTTTTT. It codes for CASSQAGSTNEKLFF. This chain links TRBV4-3 with TRBJ1-4; the D is unclear. The CDR3 is made up of 15 amino acids. V was trimmed by 1 base and J by 0 bases, leaving 6 bases between them. Germline V CDR1 and CDR2: LGHNA, YSLEER.

The sample holds a few counts of this clonotype. V gene TRBV7-2 combines with J gene TRBJ2-7, with D hard to call. V shed 5 bases and J shed 0 bases, with 11 bases lying between them. The length of the CDR3 is 14 residues. Germline assignment: CDR1 SGHTA and CDR2 FQGNSA. CDR3 region: CASSPPASSYEQYF. CDR3 bases: TGTGCCAGCAGCCCTCCGGCCAGCTCCTACGAGCAGTACTTC.

In regard to this clonotype: Being one base from a much bigger clone, this may be a read error. This chain links TRBV13 with TRBJ2-7; D might be TRBD2 (7 bases). V lost 2 bases, J lost 4 bases, and 15 bases lay in between. The CDR3 sequence is 15 residues long. Germline loops: CDR1 PRHDT, CDR2 FYEKMQ (reference sequence). The CDR3: CASSLRGGGLYEQYF. The CDR3 nucleotides are TGTGCCAGCAGCTTAAGGGGGGGCGGTTTGTACGAGCAGTACTTC.

This clonotype was seen a handful of times. V gene TRBV12-3 or TRBV12-4 combines with J gene TRBJ1-1; 7 positions agree with TRBD1. CDR3 length equals 14 residues. V trimming: 5 bases; J trimming: 3 bases; junction bases outside the gene matches: 6. CDR3 DNA sequence: TGTGCCAGCAGTCCGCGACAGGGCTACACTGAAGCTTTCTTT. As protein: CASSPRQGYTEAFF.

This clonotype was recorded at least ten times. CDR3 sequence reads: CASSSWGLNSPLHF. The CDR3 DNA follows: TGTGCCAGCAGTTCATGGGGACTAAATTCACCCCTCCACTTT. The gene calls are TRBV27 and TRBJ1-6, with D maybe TRBD1 (5 bases). Germline V gene lookup returns CDR1 MNHEY and CDR2 SMNVEV (reference sequence). This CDR3 contains 14 residues. The V end lost 4 bases, the J end lost 7 bases, and 11 bases lay between the germline ends.